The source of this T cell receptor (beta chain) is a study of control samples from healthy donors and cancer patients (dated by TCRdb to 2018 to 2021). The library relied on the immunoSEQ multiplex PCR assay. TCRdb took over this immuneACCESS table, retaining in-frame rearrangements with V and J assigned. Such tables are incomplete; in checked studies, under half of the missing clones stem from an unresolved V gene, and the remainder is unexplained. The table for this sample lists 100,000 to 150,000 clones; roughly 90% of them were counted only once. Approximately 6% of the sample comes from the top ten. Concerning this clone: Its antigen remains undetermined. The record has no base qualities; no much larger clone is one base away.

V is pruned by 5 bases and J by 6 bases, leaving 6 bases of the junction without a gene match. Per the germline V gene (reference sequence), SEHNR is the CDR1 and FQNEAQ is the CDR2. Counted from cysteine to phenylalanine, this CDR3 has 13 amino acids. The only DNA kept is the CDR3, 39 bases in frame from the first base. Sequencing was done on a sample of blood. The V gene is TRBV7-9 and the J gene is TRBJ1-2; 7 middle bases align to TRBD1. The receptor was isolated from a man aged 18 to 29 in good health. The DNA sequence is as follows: TGTGCCAGCAGCCTAAGCAGGGGGAATGGCTACACCTTC. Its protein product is CASSLSRGNGYTF.